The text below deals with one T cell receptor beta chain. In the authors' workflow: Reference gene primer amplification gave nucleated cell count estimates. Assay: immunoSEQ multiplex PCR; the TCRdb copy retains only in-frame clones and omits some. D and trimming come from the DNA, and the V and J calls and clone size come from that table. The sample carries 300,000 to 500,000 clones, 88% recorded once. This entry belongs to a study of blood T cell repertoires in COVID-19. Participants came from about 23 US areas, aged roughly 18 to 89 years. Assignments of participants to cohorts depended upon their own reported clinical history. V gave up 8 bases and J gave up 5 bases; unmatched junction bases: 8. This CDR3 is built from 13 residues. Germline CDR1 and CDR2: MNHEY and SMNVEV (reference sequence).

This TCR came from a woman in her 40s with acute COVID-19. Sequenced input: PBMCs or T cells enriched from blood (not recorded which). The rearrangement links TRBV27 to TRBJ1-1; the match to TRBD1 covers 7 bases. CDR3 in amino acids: CASGYRGRTEAFF. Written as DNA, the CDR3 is TGTGCCAGCGGGTACAGGGGTAGGACTGAAGCTTTCTTT.